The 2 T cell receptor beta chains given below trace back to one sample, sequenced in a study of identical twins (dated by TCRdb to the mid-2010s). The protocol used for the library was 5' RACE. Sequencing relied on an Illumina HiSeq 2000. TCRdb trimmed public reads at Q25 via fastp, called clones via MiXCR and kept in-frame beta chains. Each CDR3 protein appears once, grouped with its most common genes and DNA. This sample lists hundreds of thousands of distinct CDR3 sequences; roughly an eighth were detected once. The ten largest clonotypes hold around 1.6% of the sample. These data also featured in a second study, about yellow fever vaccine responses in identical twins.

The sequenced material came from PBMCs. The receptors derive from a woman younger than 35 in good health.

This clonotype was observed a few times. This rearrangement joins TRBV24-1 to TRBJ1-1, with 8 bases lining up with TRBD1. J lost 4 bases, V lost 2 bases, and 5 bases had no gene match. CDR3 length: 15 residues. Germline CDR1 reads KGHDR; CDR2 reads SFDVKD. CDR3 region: CATSDSTDRATEAFF. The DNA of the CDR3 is TGTGCCACCAGTGATTCCACGGACAGGGCCACTGAAGCTTTCTTT.

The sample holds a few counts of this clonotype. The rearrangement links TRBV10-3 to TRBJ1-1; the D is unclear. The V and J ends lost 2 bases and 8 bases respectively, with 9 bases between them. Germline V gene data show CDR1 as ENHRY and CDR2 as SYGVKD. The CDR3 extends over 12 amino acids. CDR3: CAISEPTREAFF. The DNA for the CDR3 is TGTGCCATCAGTGAGCCGACCAGGGAAGCTTTCTTT.